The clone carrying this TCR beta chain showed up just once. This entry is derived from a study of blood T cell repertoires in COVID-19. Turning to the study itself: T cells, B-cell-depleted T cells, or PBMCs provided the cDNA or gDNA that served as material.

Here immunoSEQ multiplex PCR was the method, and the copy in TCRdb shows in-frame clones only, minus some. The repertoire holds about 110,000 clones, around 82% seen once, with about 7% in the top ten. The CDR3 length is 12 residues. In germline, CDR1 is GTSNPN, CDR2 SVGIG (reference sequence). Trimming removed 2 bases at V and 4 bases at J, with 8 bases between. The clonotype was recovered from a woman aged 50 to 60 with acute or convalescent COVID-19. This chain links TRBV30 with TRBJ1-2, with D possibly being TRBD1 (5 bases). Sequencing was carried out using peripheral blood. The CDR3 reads CAWSQGSYGYTF. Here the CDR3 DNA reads TGTGCCTGGAGTCAGGGCTCCTATGGCTACACCTTC.